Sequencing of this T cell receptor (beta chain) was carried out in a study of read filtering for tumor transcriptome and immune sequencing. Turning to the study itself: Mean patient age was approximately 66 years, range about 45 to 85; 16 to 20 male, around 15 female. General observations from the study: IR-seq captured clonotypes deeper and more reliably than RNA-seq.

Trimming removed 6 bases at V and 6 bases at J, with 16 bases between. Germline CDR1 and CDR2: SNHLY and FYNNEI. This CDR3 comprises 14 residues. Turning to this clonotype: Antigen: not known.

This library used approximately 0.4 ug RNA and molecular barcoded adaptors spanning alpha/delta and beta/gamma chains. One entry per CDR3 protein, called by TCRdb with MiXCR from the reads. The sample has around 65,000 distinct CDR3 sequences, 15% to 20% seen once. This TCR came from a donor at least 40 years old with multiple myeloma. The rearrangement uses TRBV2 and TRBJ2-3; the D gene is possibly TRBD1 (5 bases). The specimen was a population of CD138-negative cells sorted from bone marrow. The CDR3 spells CASRARRGLDTQYF. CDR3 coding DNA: TGTGCCAGCAGGGCTCGAAGGGGCCTGGATACGCAGTATTTT.